This T cell receptor beta chain is from a study of T-cell reconstitution after alpha-beta-depleted transplantation in children. Study observations and caveats: Some patients' high day-60 TCRbeta diversity was attributed to recipient cells surviving conditioning. T-cell numbers and diversity one year post-transplant derived largely from freshly generated T cells.

This sample's TCRbeta library carried unique molecular identifier barcodes. A single record per CDR3 protein comes from TCRdb applying MiXCR to the PCR reads. The data show around 490,000 distinct CDR3 sequences, roughly 11% seen once. Germline CDR1 and CDR2: KGHDR and SFDVKD. V lost 2 bases and J lost 4, with 10 bases in between. This CDR3 spans 15 amino acids. There are many counts of this clonotype. The antigen remains undetermined. V gene TRBV24-1 combines with J gene TRBJ2-2; D not certain. The sequences come from PBMCs, mostly from graft donor cells, collected 180 days after TCRalphabeta/CD19-depleted stem cell transplant. The clonotype comes from a female patient between 2 and 15 years old who had a stem cell transplant for aplastic anemia, so the T cells may come from the graft donor. The CDR3 DNA is TGTGCCACCAGTGATTGGATTCAGACCACCGGGGAGCTGTTTTTT. The encoded protein is CATSDWIQTTGELFF.